One and the same sample provided the 14 T cell receptor beta chains below, sequenced in a study of Graves' ophthalmopathy and Graves' hyperthyroidism. Amplified TCR beta CDR3 regions were obtained using RNA transcripts as template. RT-PCR was first run with HTBI primers, then multiplex PCR in a second round. Via MiXCR, TCRdb re-called the multiplex PCR reads, giving one row per CDR3 protein. The table shows about 230,000 distinct CDR3 sequences, with about 47% occurring only once. The sample comprised peripheral blood. The source of these receptors is an adult man with Graves' ophthalmopathy.

This clonotype was detected a few times. V usage is TRBV10-2 and J usage is TRBJ2-2; TRBD2 matches at 10 bases. The length of the CDR3 is 15 residues. With V trimmed by 7 bases and J by 6 bases, 8 bases remained unmatched. The germline V gene encodes CDR1 WSHSY and CDR2 SAAADI. The CDR3 protein is CASNLGLAGAGELFF. CDR3 coding DNA: TGCGCCAGCAACTTGGGGCTAGCGGGAGCCGGGGAGCTGTTTTTT.

This clonotype was found a few times. The V call is TRBV11-2, the J call TRBJ2-7; possible D gene TRBD1, 5 bases. The V end lost 4 bases, the J end lost 3 bases, and 16 bases lay between the germline ends. The CDR3 sequence is 15 residues long. From germline, CDR1 is SGHAT and CDR2 FQNNGV. The CDR3 region has the DNA TGTGCCAGCAGCTCCCCCCAGGGTAGAGTCTACGAGCAGTACTTC. Its protein is CASSSPQGRVYEQYF.

In this sample, this clonotype turned up a few times. CDR3 sequence reads: CATYSGRANEQFF. The CDR3 region has the DNA TGCGCCACCTATAGCGGGAGGGCCAATGAGCAGTTCTTC. The rearrangement links TRBV10-2 to TRBJ2-5, with 11 nucleotides matching TRBD2. The DNA end is more similar to TRBJ2-1, so the J call may be wrong. CDR1 and CDR2 from the germline V gene are WSHSY and SAAADI. The CDR3 contains 13 residues.

This clonotype has only one observation. The chain combines TRBV29-1 with TRBJ2-7; TRBD1 matches at 9 bases. This CDR3 has 13 residues. Germline-derived CDR1 and CDR2 are SQVTM and ANQGSEA. Trimming removed 8 bases from V and 4 bases from J; junction bases left unmatched: 9. CDR3 nucleotides: TGCAGCCCTACGGCGGGACAGGGATACGAGCAGTACTTC. Translation gives CSPTAGQGYEQYF.

The rearrangement uses TRBV7-2 and TRBJ2-5; D gene uncertain. The CDR3 consists of 14 residues. The V end lost 0 bases, the J end lost 4 bases, and 9 bases lay between the germline ends. Germline CDR1 reads SGHTA; CDR2 reads FQGNSA. CDR3 loop: CASSLARVGETQYF. In DNA, the CDR3 is TGTGCCAGCAGCTTAGCACGAGTCGGAGAGACCCAGTACTTC.

J is TRBJ1-4 and V is TRBV12-3 or TRBV12-4; D is uncertain. The CDR3 loop spans 16 amino acids. The DNA of the CDR3 is TGTGCTAGTGGTTTGGTAATGCGTGCAACTAATGAAAAACTGTTTTTT. Translation: CASGLVMRATNEKLFF.

This sequence joins TRBV7-2 and TRBJ1-5, with D possibly TRBD1 on 5 matching bases. Germline V CDR1 and CDR2: SGHTA, FQGNSA. This CDR3 is built from 17 residues. Trimming left V 1 base short and J 7 bases short, with 20 bases between. The DNA for the CDR3 is TGTGCCAGCAGCTTAGTGGGTGGCTCAGGGTTAGGGCAGCCCCAGCATTTT. Translating gives CASSLVGGSGLGQPQHF.

This chain links TRBV28 with TRBJ1-5, with D possibly being TRBD1 (6 bases). V shed 8 bases and J shed 5 bases, with 19 bases lying between them. This CDR3 has 15 residues. The germline V gene encodes CDR1 MDHEN and CDR2 SYDVKM. DNA of the CDR3: TGTGCCAGCGGGGCGGGGGGCAGGAAGGATCAGCCCCAGCATTTT. This codes for CASGAGGRKDQPQHF.

This clonotype appeared many times. V gene TRBV24-1 combines with J gene TRBJ2-7, with 12 positions matching TRBD2. This CDR3 comprises 15 residues. The germline V gene encodes CDR1 KGHDR and CDR2 SFDVKD. Trimming cost V 2 bases and J 4 bases; bases outside gene matches: 2. The CDR3 sequence is CATSDSLAGGYEQYF. The CDR3 DNA is TGTGCCACCAGTGATTCGCTAGCGGGAGGGTACGAGCAGTACTTC.

CDR3 bases: TGCAGTGCTAGTGAAGCAACCGCGAACACTGAAGCTTTCTTT. Residues: CSASEATANTEAFF. The chain uses TRBV20-1 and TRBJ1-1, with D unclear. Trimming removed 3 bases at V and 1 base at J, with 12 bases between. The germline V gene has CDR1 DFQATT and CDR2 SNEGSKA (reference sequence). CDR3 length equals 14 residues.

The chain has TRBV20-1 and TRBJ1-5; possibly TRBD1 for D (5 bases). V was pared by 4 bases and J by 7 bases, with 8 bases between. Looked up from germline, CDR1 is DFQATT and CDR2 is SNEGSKA (reference sequence). The CDR3 is 11 residues long. Here the CDR3 DNA reads TGCAGTGCTACCAAGGGGCAGCCCCAGCATTTT. Its protein product is CSATKGQPQHF.

This chain links TRBV9 with TRBJ1-2, with TRBD1 identical over 7 bases. The junction had 7 bases not matched to a gene; V was cut back by 4 bases and J by 1 base. This CDR3 has 15 residues. Germline-derived CDR1 and CDR2 are SGDLS and YYNGEE. CDR3 DNA: TGTGCCAGCAGCCACGGACAGGACCTTAACTATGGCTACACCTTC. As protein: CASSHGQDLNYGYTF.

The J gene is TRBJ1-1, the V gene TRBV2; D may be TRBD1 (6 bases). Trimming pared 7 bases from V and 6 bases from J, leaving 18 bases between. CDR1 SNHLY and CDR2 FYNNEI come from the germline V gene. The CDR3 length is 14 residues. The CDR3 here is CASTIKGGLSEAFF. The CDR3 region has the DNA TGTGCCAGCACAATAAAAGGGGGATTGTCTGAAGCTTTCTTT.

The chain joins TRBV4-1 to TRBJ2-7, with D possibly matching TRBD2 (6 bases). The CDR3 runs 14 residues. Trimming pared 0 bases from V and 4 bases from J, leaving 10 bases between. Germline V lookup: CDR1 MGHRA, CDR2 YSYEKL. The DNA of the CDR3 is TGCGCCAGCAGCCAAGATCCTAGCGTGTACGAGCAGTACTTC. Residues: CASSQDPSVYEQYF.